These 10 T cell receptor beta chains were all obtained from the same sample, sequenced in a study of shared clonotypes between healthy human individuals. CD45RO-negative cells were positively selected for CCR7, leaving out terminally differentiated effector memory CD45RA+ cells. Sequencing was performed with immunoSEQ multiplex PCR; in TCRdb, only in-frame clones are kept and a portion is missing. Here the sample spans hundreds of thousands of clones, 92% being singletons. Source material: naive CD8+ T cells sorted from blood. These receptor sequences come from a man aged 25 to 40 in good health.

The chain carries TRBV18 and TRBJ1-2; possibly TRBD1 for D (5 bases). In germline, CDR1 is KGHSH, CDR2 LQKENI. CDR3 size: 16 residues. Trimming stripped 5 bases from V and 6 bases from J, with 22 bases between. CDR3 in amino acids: CASSGDPRVYSDGYTF. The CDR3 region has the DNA TGTGCCAGCTCAGGGGACCCTAGGGTTTATTCGGATGGCTACACCTTC.

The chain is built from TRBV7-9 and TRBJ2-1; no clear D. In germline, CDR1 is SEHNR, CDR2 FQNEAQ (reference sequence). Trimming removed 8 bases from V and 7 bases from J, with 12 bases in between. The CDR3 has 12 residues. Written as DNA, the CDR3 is TGTGCCAGCCTGGGCTTTATGAATGAGCAGTTCTTC. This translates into CASLGFMNEQFF.

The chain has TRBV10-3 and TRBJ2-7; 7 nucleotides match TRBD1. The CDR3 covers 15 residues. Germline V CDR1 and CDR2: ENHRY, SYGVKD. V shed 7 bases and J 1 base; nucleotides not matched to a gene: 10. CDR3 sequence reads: CAINGKPGQSYEQYF. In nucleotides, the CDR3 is TGTGCCATCAACGGTAAACCGGGACAGTCCTACGAGCAGTACTTC.

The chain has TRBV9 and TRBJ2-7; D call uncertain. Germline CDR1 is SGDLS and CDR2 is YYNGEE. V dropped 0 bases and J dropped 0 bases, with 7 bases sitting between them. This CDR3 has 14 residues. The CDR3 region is CASSVARSSYEQYF. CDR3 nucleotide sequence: TGTGCCAGCAGCGTAGCCCGTAGCTCCTACGAGCAGTACTTC.

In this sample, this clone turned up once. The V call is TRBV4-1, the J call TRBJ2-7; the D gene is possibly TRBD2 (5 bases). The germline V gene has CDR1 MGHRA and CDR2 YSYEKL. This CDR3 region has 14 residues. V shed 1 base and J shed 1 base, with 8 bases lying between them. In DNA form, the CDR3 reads TGCGCCAGCAGCCAAGCGGGAAAATCCTACGAGCAGTACTTC. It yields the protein CASSQAGKSYEQYF.

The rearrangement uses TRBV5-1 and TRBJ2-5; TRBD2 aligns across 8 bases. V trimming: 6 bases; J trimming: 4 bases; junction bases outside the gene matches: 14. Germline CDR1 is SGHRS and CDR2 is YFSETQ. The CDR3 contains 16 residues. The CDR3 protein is CASNPREVGLGETQYF. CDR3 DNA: TGCGCCAGCAACCCGCGGGAGGTGGGCTTAGGAGAGACCCAGTACTTC.

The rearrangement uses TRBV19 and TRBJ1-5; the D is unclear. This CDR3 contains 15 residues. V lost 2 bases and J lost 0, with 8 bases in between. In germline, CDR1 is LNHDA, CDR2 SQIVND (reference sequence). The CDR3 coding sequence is TGTGCCAGTAGTATAATGGACTATAGCAATCAGCCCCAGCATTTT. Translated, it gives CASSIMDYSNQPQHF.

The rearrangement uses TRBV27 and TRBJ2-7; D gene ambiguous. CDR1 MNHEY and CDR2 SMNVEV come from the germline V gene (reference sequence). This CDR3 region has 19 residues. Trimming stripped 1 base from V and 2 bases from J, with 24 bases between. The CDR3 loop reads CASSLYPPQLVLGTYEQYF. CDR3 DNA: TGTGCCAGCAGTTTATACCCCCCCCAGCTAGTATTAGGTACCTACGAGCAGTACTTC.

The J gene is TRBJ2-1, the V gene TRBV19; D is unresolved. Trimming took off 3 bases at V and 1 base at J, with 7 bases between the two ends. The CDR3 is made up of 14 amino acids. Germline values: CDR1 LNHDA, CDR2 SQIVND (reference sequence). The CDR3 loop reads CASSISESYNEQFF. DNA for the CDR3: TGTGCCAGTAGTATTTCTGAATCCTACAATGAGCAGTTCTTC.

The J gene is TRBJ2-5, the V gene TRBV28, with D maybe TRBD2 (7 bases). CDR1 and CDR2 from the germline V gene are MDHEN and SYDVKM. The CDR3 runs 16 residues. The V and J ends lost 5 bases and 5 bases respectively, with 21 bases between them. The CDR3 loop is CASSPFGGAEVETQYF. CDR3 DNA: TGTGCCAGCAGTCCCTTTGGGGGGGCAGAGGTGGAGACCCAGTACTTC.